The clone carrying this TCR beta chain has more than one count but fewer than ten. Its antigen remains unidentified. V was clipped by 0 bases and J by 5 bases; unmatched bases: 10. The CDR3 runs 16 residues. The germline V gene has CDR1 MNHNS and CDR2 SASEGT. The time point denotes: after preoperative PTX-NDP chemotherapy. This sample stems from a study of esophageal squamous cell carcinoma under preoperative chemotherapy. Study conclusions and caveats: Peripheral T cells migrating into the tumor appeared to partly supply post-treatment tumor-infiltrating lymphocytes. After chemotherapy, TCR diversity rose significantly in peripheral T cells but not in tumor-infiltrating lymphocytes.

MiXCR, run by TCRdb on the PCR reads, gives a single entry per CDR3 protein. This sample has about 18,000 distinct CDR3 sequences, with just over 45% found just once. This chain connects TRBV6-1 to TRBJ2-7; 7 nucleotides align to TRBD2. The TCR was taken from a human donor with esophageal squamous cell carcinoma. The donor label of this sample is uncertain. Sample acquisition took place from a patient given preoperative chemotherapy. Here the CDR3 reads CASSEARWEGLNEQYF. The CDR3 DNA follows: TGTGCCAGCAGTGAAGCGCGGTGGGAGGGGCTAAACGAGCAGTACTTC.